The sequence of this T cell receptor beta chain was determined in a study of shared clonotypes between healthy human individuals. This CDR3 has 16 amino acids. Trimming removed 0 bases at V and 0 bases at J, with 8 bases between. Germline CDR1 is SGHVS and CDR2 is FNYEAQ. Measured with immunoSEQ multiplex PCR; TCRdb has only the in-frame clones, and not every one. The sample has about 980,000 clones, over 60% seen once. The V call is TRBV7-6, the J call TRBJ1-4; D remains ambiguous. The TCR sequence derives from a man younger than 35 in good health. The sequenced sample consisted of memory CD4+ T cells sorted from blood. Subset of the sample: CD45RA-negative fraction. CDR3 sequence (DNA): TGTGCCAGCAGCTTAGCCGCGGGTGCAACTAATGAAAAACTGTTTTTT. Translated, it gives CASSLAAGATNEKLFF. The complete variable domain, with remaining parts taken from reference TRBV7-6 and TRBJ1-4, reads GAGVSQSPRYKVTKRGQDVALRCDPISGHVSLYWYRQALGQGPEFLTYFNYEAQQDKSGLPNDRFSAERPEGSISTLTIQRTEQRDSAMYRCASSLAAGATNEKLFFGSGTQLSVL.